Each of the 26 T cell receptor beta chains below was sequenced from the same sample in a study of T cell responses to AZD1222 COVID-19 vaccine. The data were produced by immunoSEQ multiplex PCR, yet TCRdb's version contains in-frame clones alone and is incomplete. The sample shows some 94,000 clones, more than 80% of them seen only once. Sequences were derived from peripheral blood, sampled on day 0 of AZD1222 vaccination. These receptors came from an adult in good health.

The V and J genes are TRBV4-2 and TRBJ1-6; possibly TRBD1 for D (6 bases). Germline V lookup: CDR1 LGHNA, CDR2 YNFKEQ. Trimming stripped 0 bases from V and 8 bases from J, with 14 bases between. The CDR3 spans 16 residues. CDR3: CASSQDRGTGYSPLHF. In DNA, the CDR3 is TGTGCCAGCAGCCAAGATAGGGGCACAGGGTATTCACCCCTCCACTTT.

The DNA for the CDR3 is TGTGCCATCAGTGGGGGGACAAGGGCCGAGCAGTACTTC. It is translated as CAISGGTRAEQYF. The V call is TRBV10-3, the J call TRBJ2-7; D is possibly TRBD1 (6 bases). Trimming took 4 bases from V and 6 from J, leaving 13 bases between them. Germline V lookup: CDR1 ENHRY, CDR2 SYGVKD. This CDR3 spans 13 amino acids.

V usage is TRBV19 and J usage is TRBJ1-1, with D possibly being TRBD1 (5 bases). CDR1 LNHDA and CDR2 SQIVND come from the germline V gene (reference sequence). The CDR3 extends over 15 amino acids. V lost 6 bases and J 0 bases, leaving 14 bases between the germline ends. The CDR3 sequence is CASSPTGTLNTEAFF. The CDR3 DNA sequence: TGTGCCAGTAGCCCAACCGGGACGCTGAACACTGAAGCTTTCTTT.

The gene calls are TRBV2 and TRBJ2-7; D call uncertain. The CDR3 extends over 13 amino acids. V lost 2 bases, J lost 9 bases, and 14 bases lay in between. The germline V gene encodes CDR1 SNHLY and CDR2 FYNNEI. The CDR3 here is CASSENLVGGQYF. The DNA of the CDR3 is TGTGCCAGCAGTGAAAATCTTGTAGGTGGGCAGTACTTC.

The chain links TRBV7-9 to TRBJ2-5; a possible D gene is TRBD1 (6 bases). Germline-derived CDR1 and CDR2 are SEHNR and FQNEAQ (reference sequence). The CDR3 runs to 16 residues. The V end was cut by 3 bases, the J end by 2 bases, with 16 bases between. The CDR3 bases are TGTGCCAGCAGCTTTATAGGACAGAGCCCGCAAGAGACCCAGTACTTC. This translates into CASSFIGQSPQETQYF.

The DNA for the CDR3 is TGCGCCAGCAGCCATACAGGGAACACTGAAGCTTTCTTT. It yields the protein CASSHTGNTEAFF. The gene calls are TRBV4-1 and TRBJ1-1; D possibly corresponds to TRBD1 (5 bases). V was cut by 3 bases and J by 1 base, with 6 bases left in between. Germline V gives CDR1 MGHRA, CDR2 YSYEKL. CDR3 length equals 13 residues.

The chain joins TRBV14 to TRBJ1-2; D unclear. The CDR3 totals 13 residues. V lost 4 bases, J lost 2 bases, and 8 bases lay in between. From germline, CDR1 is SGHDN and CDR2 FVKESK. DNA of the CDR3: TGTGCCAGCAGCCTCCCGGGCAACTATGGCTACACCTTC. It specifies CASSLPGNYGYTF.

The chain employs TRBV7-3 and TRBJ2-5; maybe TRBD2 (5 bases). The germline V gene has CDR1 SGHTA and CDR2 FQGTGA. This CDR3 has 13 amino acids. Trimming removed 4 bases at V and 5 bases at J, with 11 bases between. The CDR3 sequence is CASSSDLLETQYF. The CDR3 DNA follows: TGTGCCAGCAGCTCGGACTTGTTGGAGACCCAGTACTTC.

The gene calls are TRBV24-1 and TRBJ1-2; 7 bases are shared with TRBD1. Germline CDR1 reads KGHDR; CDR2 reads SFDVKD. The CDR3 runs 15 residues. V lost 3 bases and J lost 3; bases outside the gene matches: 6. CDR3 sequence (DNA): TGTGCCACCAGTGATGCCGGGACAGACTACTATGGCTACACCTTC. It translates to CATSDAGTDYYGYTF.

This chain connects TRBV5-4 to TRBJ2-1, with 16 bases aligning to TRBD2. The CDR3 sequence is 16 residues long. V trimming: 5 bases; J trimming: 6 bases; junction bases outside the gene matches: 5. In germline, CDR1 is SGHNT, CDR2 YYREEE (reference sequence). The CDR3 reads CASRGTSGGAFNEQFF. The CDR3 DNA sequence: TGTGCCAGCAGAGGGACTAGCGGGGGGGCTTTCAATGAGCAGTTCTTC.

The chain has TRBV5-1 and TRBJ2-1; D remains unclear. The germline V gene has CDR1 SGHRS and CDR2 YFSETQ. The CDR3 is 15 residues long. The germline V and J ends were trimmed by 0 bases and 4 bases, with 11 bases remaining between them. The CDR3 sequence: CASSLEETKYNEQFF. As DNA, the CDR3 is TGCGCCAGCAGCTTGGAGGAGACAAAATACAATGAGCAGTTCTTC.

Here the CDR3 reads CASSSFRPGTGVSGANVLTF. CDR3 coding DNA: TGTGCCAGCAGTTCCTTCAGACCCGGGACAGGGGTTTCTGGGGCCAACGTCCTGACTTTC. V usage is TRBV27 and J usage is TRBJ2-6, with 10 bases fitting TRBD1. The CDR3 runs 20 residues. The trim removed 4 bases at V and 1 base at J, leaving 13 bases unmatched. The germline CDR1 and CDR2 sequences are MNHEY and SMNVEV (reference sequence). The full variable domain, rest sourced from reference TRBV27 and TRBJ2-6, is EAQVTQNPRYLITVTGKKLTVTCSQNMNHEYMSWYRQDPGLGLRQIYYSMNVEVTDKGDVPEGYKVSRKEKRNFPLILESPSPNQTSLYFCASSSFRPGTGVSGANVLTFGAGSRLTVL.

The chain uses TRBV7-6 and TRBJ2-3; weak D call: TRBD2 (6 bases). Trimming took off 5 bases at V and 1 base at J, with 28 bases between the two ends. The CDR3 covers 20 residues. CDR1 SGHVS and CDR2 FNYEAQ come from the germline V gene. The DNA for the CDR3 is TGTGCCAGCAGCGCAGGAACCGGCGGGGTTCAGCAATTACGCACAGATACGCAGTATTTT. This sequence encodes CASSAGTGGVQQLRTDTQYF. Together with reference TRBV7-6 and TRBJ2-3, the CDR3 gives the full variable domain: GAGVSQSPRYKVTKRGQDVALRCDPISGHVSLYWYRQALGQGPEFLTYFNYEAQQDKSGLPNDRFSAERPEGSISTLTIQRTEQRDSAMYRCASSAGTGGVQQLRTDTQYFGPGTRLTVL.

The J gene is TRBJ2-5, the V gene TRBV28, with TRBD2 as a possible D gene (5 bases). The CDR3 sequence is 14 residues long. V dropped 6 bases and J dropped 7 bases, with 18 bases sitting between them. Germline V gene sequence: CDR1 MDHEN, CDR2 SYDVKM. In nucleotides, the CDR3 is TGTGCCAGCAGCCCTACAACGTGGGCGGGGACCCAGTACTTC. It codes for CASSPTTWAGTQYF.

CDR3: CASSFSSSTTYEQYF. The CDR3 DNA sequence: TGCGCCAGCAGCTTTAGTTCGAGCACAACCTACGAGCAGTACTTC. The chain uses TRBV5-1 and TRBJ2-7, with D unresolved. Germline V gives CDR1 SGHRS, CDR2 YFSETQ. Trimming stripped 2 bases from V and 2 bases from J, with 14 bases between. The CDR3 contains 15 residues.

The chain has TRBV5-5 and TRBJ1-4, with D possibly TRBD1 on 6 matching bases. Germline V CDR1 and CDR2: SGHKS, YYEKEE (reference sequence). Trimming stripped 3 bases from V and 4 bases from J, with 10 bases between. The CDR3 runs 14 residues. CDR3 sequence: CASSWGQSNEKLFF. CDR3 coding DNA: TGTGCCAGCAGCTGGGGGCAGAGTAATGAAAAACTGTTTTTT.

V gene TRBV7-9 combines with J gene TRBJ2-3; TRBD2 matches at 9 bases. There are 18 residues in the CDR3. The V gene's germline CDR1 is SEHNR and CDR2 FQNEAQ (reference sequence). The V and J ends lost 1 base and 2 bases, in that order; junction bases with no gene match: 10. The CDR3 sequence: CASSLELAGGVITDTQYF. DNA of the CDR3: TGTGCCAGCAGCTTAGAACTCGCGGGAGGGGTGATCACAGATACGCAGTATTTT.

The count of this clone is one. The chain links TRBV12-5 to TRBJ2-7, with D perhaps matching TRBD2 (5 bases). Deletions cut 6 bases from V and 2 bases from J, with 11 bases between. The germline V gene has CDR1 LGHNT and CDR2 FRNRAP. The CDR3 runs to 13 residues. This CDR3 reads CASGKEEAYEQYF. The CDR3 DNA follows: TGTGCTAGTGGGAAGGAGGAGGCCTACGAGCAGTACTTC.

V usage is TRBV7-2 and J usage is TRBJ2-3, with D tentatively TRBD1 (6 bases). The V gene's germline CDR1 is SGHTA and CDR2 FQGNSA. Trimming shortened V by 4 bases and J by 10 bases, and 12 bases separated the two germline ends. The CDR3 consists of 12 residues. The CDR3 reads CASSYDRLAQYF. The CDR3 DNA follows: TGTGCCAGCAGCTATGACAGGTTAGCGCAGTATTTT.

This clone was picked up one time. The chain employs TRBV28 and TRBJ2-1; TRBD1 agrees at 10 bases. The CDR3 consists of 15 residues. The germline CDR1 and CDR2 sequences are MDHEN and SYDVKM. V was pared by 3 bases and J by 5 bases, with 4 bases of the junction left unmatched. The CDR3: CASSFHGTGDNEQFF. As DNA, the CDR3 is TGTGCCAGCAGTTTCCACGGGACAGGGGACAATGAGCAGTTCTTC.

This chain joins TRBV19 and TRBJ1-2; 7 nucleotides match TRBD1. The J segment lost 4 bases and the V segment lost 3 bases, leaving 2 bases of the junction unmatched. The CDR3 runs 13 residues. Per the germline V gene, CDR1 is LNHDA and CDR2 is SQIVND (reference sequence). The CDR3: CASSIGTAYGYTF. CDR3 coding DNA: TGTGCCAGTAGTATTGGGACAGCCTATGGCTACACCTTC.

V gene TRBV30 combines with J gene TRBJ2-4; no reliable D call. Germline loops: CDR1 GTSNPN, CDR2 SVGIG (reference sequence). This CDR3 has 17 residues. V shed 3 bases and J shed 0 bases, with 18 bases lying between them. In DNA, the CDR3 is TGTGCCTGGAGCGCCCCTTTTCCCCGTTTAGCCAAAAACATTCAGTACTTC. This sequence encodes CAWSAPFPRLAKNIQYF.

The V gene is TRBV5-4, the J gene TRBJ1-2; unclear D gene. V lost 2 bases to trimming and J lost 8 bases, with 10 bases between them. The CDR3 spans 12 residues. Germline V lookup: CDR1 SGHNT, CDR2 YYREEE (reference sequence). The DNA of the CDR3 is TGTGCCAGCAGCTTATGGCCCCTGGGCTACACCTTC. Protein: CASSLWPLGYTF.

The chain combines TRBV5-6 with TRBJ1-2; D not resolved. The germline CDR1 and CDR2 sequences are SGHDT and YYEEEE. Trimming left V 0 bases short and J 1 base short, with 7 bases between. CDR3 size: 14 residues. CDR3 in DNA: TGTGCCAGCAGCTTGGCCGGCAGTAACTATGGCTACACCTTC. Amino acid sequence: CASSLAGSNYGYTF.

V is TRBV18 and J is TRBJ2-3; D uncertain. V was pared by 2 bases and J by 0 bases, with 9 bases between. This CDR3 is 15 amino acids long. Germline V gene sequence: CDR1 KGHSH, CDR2 LQKENI. The chain's CDR3 is CASSPGILSTDTQYF. DNA of the CDR3: TGTGCCAGCTCACCAGGCATCCTCAGCACAGATACGCAGTATTTT.

V is TRBV28 and J is TRBJ1-2; no clear D. V was pared by 4 bases and J by 7 bases, with 16 bases between. CDR3 length: 14 residues. The germline V gene encodes CDR1 MDHEN and CDR2 SYDVKM. Here the CDR3 reads CASSSPDGQIGYTF. The CDR3 DNA sequence: TGTGCCAGCAGTTCCCCGGATGGGCAAATTGGCTACACCTTC.